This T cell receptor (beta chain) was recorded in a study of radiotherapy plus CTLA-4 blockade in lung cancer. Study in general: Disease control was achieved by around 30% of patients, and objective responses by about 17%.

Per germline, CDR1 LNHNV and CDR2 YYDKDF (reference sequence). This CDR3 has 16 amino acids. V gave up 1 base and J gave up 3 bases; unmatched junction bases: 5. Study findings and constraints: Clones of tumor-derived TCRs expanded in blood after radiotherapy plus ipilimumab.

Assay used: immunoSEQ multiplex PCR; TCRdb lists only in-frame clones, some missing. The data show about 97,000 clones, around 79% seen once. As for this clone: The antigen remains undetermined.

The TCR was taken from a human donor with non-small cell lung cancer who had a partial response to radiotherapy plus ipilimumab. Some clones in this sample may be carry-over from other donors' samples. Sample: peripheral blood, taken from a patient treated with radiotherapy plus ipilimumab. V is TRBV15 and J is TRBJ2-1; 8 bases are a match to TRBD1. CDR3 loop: CATSRGDRGSYNEQFF. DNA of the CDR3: TGTGCCACCAGCAGAGGAGACAGGGGAAGCTACAATGAGCAGTTCTTC.